Shown below are 12 T cell receptor beta chains from a single sample sequenced in a study of PD-L1 blockade in urothelial cancer. Indicated time point: peripheral blood 6 weeks after treatment start. Data came from immunoSEQ multiplex PCR; TCRdb stores just in-frame clones and leaves some out. Counted here are tens of thousands of clones, around nine tenths occurring once; the ten biggest clones make up approximately 11%. Sample: PBMCs, taken around atezolizumab (anti-PD-L1) treatment. The origin of the receptors is a woman in her sixties with urothelial cancer.

The chain recombines TRBV29-1 with TRBJ2-7, with TRBD2 matching 11 bases. Per germline, CDR1 SQVTM and CDR2 ANQGSEA. The CDR3 is 12 amino acids. J was trimmed by 5 bases and V by 7 bases; bases with no gene match: 4. The CDR3 nucleotides read TGCAGCGCGACTAGCGGGACCCACGAGCAGTACTTC. Its protein product is CSATSGTHEQYF.

Written as DNA, the CDR3 is TGTGCCAGCGGGGACAGGGGGCCCGGGGCCAACGTCCTGACTTTC. Protein sequence: CASGDRGPGANVLTF. The chain employs TRBV5-4 and TRBJ2-6, with TRBD1 matching over 12 bases. Trimming at V came to 7 bases and at J to 4 bases, leaving 3 bases not matched to a gene. Per germline, CDR1 SGHNT and CDR2 YYREEE (reference sequence). CDR3 length: 15 residues.

The V call is TRBV19, the J call TRBJ2-1; 14 positions match TRBD2. CDR3 length equals 14 residues. V gave up 8 bases and J gave up 9 bases; unmatched junction bases: 6. Looked up from germline, CDR1 is LNHDA and CDR2 is SQIVND (reference sequence). The CDR3 DNA reads as TGTGCCAGTCGACTAGCGGGGGGGCCCGGTGAGCAGTTCTTC. This sequence encodes CASRLAGGPGEQFF. The entire variable domain, with the rest obtained from reference TRBV19 and TRBJ2-1, is as follows: DGGITQSPKYLFRKEGQNVTLSCEQNLNHDAMYWYRQDPGQGLRLIYYSQIVNDFQKGDIAEGYSVSREKKESFPLTVTSAQKNPTAFYLCASRLAGGPGEQFFGPGTRLTVL.

V gene TRBV5-1 combines with J gene TRBJ2-2; TRBD1 might be the D (6 bases). Germline assignment: CDR1 SGHRS and CDR2 YFSETQ. Deletions cut 0 bases from V and 9 bases from J, with 12 bases between. This CDR3 comprises 14 residues. CDR3 protein: CASSLGDIARELFF. DNA for the CDR3: TGCGCCAGCAGCTTGGGGGACATAGCCCGGGAGCTGTTTTTT.

The chain employs TRBV15 and TRBJ2-4; 8 bases are shared with TRBD2. The germline gives CDR1 LNHNV, CDR2 YYDKDF (reference sequence). V was pared by 1 base and J by 1 base, with 6 bases of the junction left unmatched. The CDR3 is made up of 17 amino acids. CDR3 nucleotides: TGTGCCACCAGCAGAGGGAGCGGGAGAAGGGCCAAAAACATTCAGTACTTC. Residues: CATSRGSGRRAKNIQYF.

This clone appeared a single time. The chain uses TRBV28 and TRBJ2-7, with 8 nucleotides matching TRBD1. With V trimmed by 6 bases and J by 6 bases, 13 bases remained unmatched. Germline CDR1 MDHEN, CDR2 SYDVKM. The CDR3 extends over 15 amino acids. CDR3 bases: TGTGCCAGCAGCCCTCCAGGGACAGGAGATCGCGAGCAGTACTTC. Encoded protein: CASSPPGTGDREQYF.

The V gene is TRBV19, the J gene TRBJ1-1; 10 bases are a match to TRBD1. CDR1 LNHDA and CDR2 SQIVND come from the germline V gene (reference sequence). The V gene end was trimmed by 5 bases and the J gene end by 1 base; junction bases not matched to a gene: 4. The CDR3 runs to 15 residues. The CDR3 is CASSPDRGRNTEAFF. CDR3 sequence (DNA): TGTGCCAGTAGTCCGGACAGGGGGAGGAACACTGAAGCTTTCTTT.

The V and J genes are TRBV5-8 and TRBJ2-2, with D hard to call. V lost 0 bases, J lost 1 base, and 7 bases lay in between. The CDR3 covers 15 residues. CDR1 SGHTS and CDR2 YDEGEE come from the germline V gene. This CDR3 is CASSLGLWNTGELFF. DNA for the CDR3: TGTGCCAGCAGCTTGGGACTTTGGAACACCGGGGAGCTGTTTTTT.

The J gene is TRBJ1-4, the V gene TRBV11-2; D may be TRBD1 (6 bases). Trimming cost V 5 bases and J 0 bases, with 16 bases left between them. The CDR3 sequence is 17 residues long. From germline, CDR1 is SGHAT and CDR2 FQNNGV. The chain's CDR3 is CASSIKRGAATNEKLFF. CDR3 sequence (DNA): TGTGCCAGCAGCATAAAACGGGGGGCCGCAACTAATGAAAAACTGTTTTTT.

The chain combines TRBV27 with TRBJ1-5; D not resolved. The germline CDR1 and CDR2 sequences are MNHEY and SMNVEV (reference sequence). The V and J ends lost 6 bases and 4 bases respectively, with 7 bases between them. The CDR3 extends over 12 amino acids. The CDR3 is CASSRWNQPQHF. The CDR3 nucleotides read TGTGCCAGCAGCAGGTGGAATCAGCCCCAGCATTTT.

This chain connects TRBV2 to TRBJ2-3; 12 bases agree with TRBD2. Germline V CDR1 and CDR2: SNHLY, FYNNEI. V lost 6 bases to trimming and J lost 0 bases; unmatched junction nucleotides: 7. This CDR3 comprises 17 residues. Written as DNA, the CDR3 is TGTGCCAGCAGGGCATCGACTAGCGGGGGCAGCACAGATACGCAGTATTTT. The encoded protein is CASRASTSGGSTDTQYF.

V gene TRBV5-4 combines with J gene TRBJ1-5, with TRBD1 matching over 7 bases. Germline V gives CDR1 SGHNT, CDR2 YYREEE (reference sequence). With V trimmed by 8 bases and J by 6 bases, 11 bases remained unmatched. The length of the CDR3 is 14 residues. The CDR3 region has the DNA TGTGCCAGTGCGCTAACAGGGGTGGTTCAGCCCCAGCATTTT. Translating it yields CASALTGVVQPQHF.